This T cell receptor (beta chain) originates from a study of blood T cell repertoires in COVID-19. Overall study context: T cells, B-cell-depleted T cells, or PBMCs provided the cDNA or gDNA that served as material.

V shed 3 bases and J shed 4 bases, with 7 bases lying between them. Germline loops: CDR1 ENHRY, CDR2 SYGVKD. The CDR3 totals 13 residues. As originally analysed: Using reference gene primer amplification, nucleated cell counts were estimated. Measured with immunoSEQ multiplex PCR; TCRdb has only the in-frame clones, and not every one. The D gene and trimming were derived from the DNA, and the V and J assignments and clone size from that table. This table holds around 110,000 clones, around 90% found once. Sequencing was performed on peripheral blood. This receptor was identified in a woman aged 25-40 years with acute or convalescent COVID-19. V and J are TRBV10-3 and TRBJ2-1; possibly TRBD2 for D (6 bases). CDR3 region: CAISDGTYNEQFF. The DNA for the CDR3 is TGTGCCATCAGTGACGGGACTTACAATGAGCAGTTCTTC.